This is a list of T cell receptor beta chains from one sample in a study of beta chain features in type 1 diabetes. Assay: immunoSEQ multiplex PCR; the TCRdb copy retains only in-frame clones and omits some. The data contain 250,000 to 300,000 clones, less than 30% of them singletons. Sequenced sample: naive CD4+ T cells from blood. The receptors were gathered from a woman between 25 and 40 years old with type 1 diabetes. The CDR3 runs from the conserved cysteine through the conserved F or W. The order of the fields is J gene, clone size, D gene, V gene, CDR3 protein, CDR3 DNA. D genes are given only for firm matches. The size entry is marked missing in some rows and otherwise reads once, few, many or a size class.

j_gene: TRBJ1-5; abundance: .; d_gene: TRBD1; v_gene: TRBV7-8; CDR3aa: CASSLEDRGYQPQHF; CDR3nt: TGTGCCAGCAGCTTAGAGGACAGGGGCTATCAGCCCCAGCATTTT
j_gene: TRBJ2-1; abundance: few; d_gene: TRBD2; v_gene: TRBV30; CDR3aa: CAWSVEAGYNEQFF; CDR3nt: TGTGCCTGGAGTGTAGAAGCGGGGTACAATGAGCAGTTCTTC
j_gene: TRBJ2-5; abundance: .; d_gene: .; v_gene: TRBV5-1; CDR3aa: CASSFLETQYF; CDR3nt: TGCGCCAGCAGCTTCCTCGAGACCCAGTACTTC
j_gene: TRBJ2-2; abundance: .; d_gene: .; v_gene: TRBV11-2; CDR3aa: CASSSGLLTGELFF; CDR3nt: TGTGCCAGCAGCTCGGGACTGCTCACCGGGGAGCTGTTTTTT
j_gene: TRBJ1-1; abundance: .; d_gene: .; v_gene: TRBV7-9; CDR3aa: CASSLGRGGRRDTEAFF; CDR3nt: TGTGCCAGCAGCTTAGGCCGGGGAGGGCGTCGGGACACTGAAGCTTTCTTT
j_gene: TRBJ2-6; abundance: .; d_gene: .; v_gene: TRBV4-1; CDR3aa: CASSLTSQGSGANVLTF; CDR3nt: TGCGCCAGCAGCCTAACATCACAGGGATCTGGGGCCAACGTCCTGACTTTC
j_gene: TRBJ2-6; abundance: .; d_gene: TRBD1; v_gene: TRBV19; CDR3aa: CASSAPGQGTSGANVLTF; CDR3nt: TGTGCCAGTAGTGCACCGGGACAGGGGACCTCTGGGGCCAACGTCCTGACTTTC
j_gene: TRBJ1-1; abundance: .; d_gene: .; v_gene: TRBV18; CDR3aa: CASSYYRVDTEAFF; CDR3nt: TGTGCCAGCTCGTACTACAGGGTGGACACTGAAGCTTTCTTT
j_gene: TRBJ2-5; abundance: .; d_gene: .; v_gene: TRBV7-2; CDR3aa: CASSFPSSETQYF; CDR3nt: TGTGCCAGCAGCTTCCCTAGCAGCGAGACCCAGTACTTC
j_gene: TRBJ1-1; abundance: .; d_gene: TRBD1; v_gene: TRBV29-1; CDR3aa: CSAFGQANTEAFF; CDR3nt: TGCAGCGCCTTCGGACAGGCGAACACTGAAGCTTTCTTT
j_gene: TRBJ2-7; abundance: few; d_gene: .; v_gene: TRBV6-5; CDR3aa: CASSPGVARGQYF; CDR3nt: TGTGCCAGCAGTCCTGGCGTCGCAAGGGGGCAGTACTTC
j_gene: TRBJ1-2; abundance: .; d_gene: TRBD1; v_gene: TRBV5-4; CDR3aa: CASMTGGTNYGYTF; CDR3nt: TGTGCCAGTATGACAGGGGGGACTAACTATGGCTACACCTTC
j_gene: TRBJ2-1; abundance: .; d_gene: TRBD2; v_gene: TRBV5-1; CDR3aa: CASSLTGTSGRYEQFF; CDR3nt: TGCGCCAGCAGCTTGACCGGGACTAGCGGGAGGTATGAGCAGTTCTTC
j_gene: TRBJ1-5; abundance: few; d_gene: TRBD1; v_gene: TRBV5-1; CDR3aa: CASSSDREQPQHF; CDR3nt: TGCGCCAGCAGCTCGGACAGGGAACAGCCCCAGCATTTT
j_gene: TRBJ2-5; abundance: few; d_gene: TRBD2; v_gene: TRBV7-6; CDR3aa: CASSLRAAGNQETQYF; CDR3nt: TGTGCCAGCAGCTTGAGGGCAGCGGGGAACCAAGAGACCCAGTACTTC
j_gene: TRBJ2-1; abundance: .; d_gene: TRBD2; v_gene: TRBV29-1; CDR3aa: CSVESGRDGDEQFF; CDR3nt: TGCAGCGTTGAAAGCGGGAGGGATGGCGATGAGCAGTTCTTC
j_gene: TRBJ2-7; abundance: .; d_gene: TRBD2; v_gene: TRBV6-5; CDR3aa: CASTGLAGVGEQYF; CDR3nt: TGTGCCAGCACCGGACTAGCGGGAGTTGGCGAGCAGTACTTC
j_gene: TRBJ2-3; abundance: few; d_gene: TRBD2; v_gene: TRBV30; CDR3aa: CAWGPGLADTDTQYF; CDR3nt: TGTGCCTGGGGTCCGGGACTAGCGGACACAGATACGCAGTATTTT
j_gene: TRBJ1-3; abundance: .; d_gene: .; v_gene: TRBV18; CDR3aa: CASSPQGDYSGNTIYF; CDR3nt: TGTGCCAGCTCACCTCAAGGGGATTACTCTGGAAACACCATATATTTT
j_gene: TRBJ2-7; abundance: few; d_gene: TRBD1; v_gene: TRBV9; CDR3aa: CASSGGQGYGEQYF; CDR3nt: TGTGCCAGCAGTGGGGGACAGGGGTATGGGGAGCAGTACTTC
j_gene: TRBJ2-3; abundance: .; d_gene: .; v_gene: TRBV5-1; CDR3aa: CASSDGGDTQYF; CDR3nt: TGCGCCAGCAGCGATGGCGGAGATACGCAGTATTTT
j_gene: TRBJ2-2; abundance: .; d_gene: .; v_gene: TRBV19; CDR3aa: CASNAQGVTGELFF; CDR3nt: TGTGCCAGTAACGCACAGGGTGTCACCGGGGAGCTGTTTTTT
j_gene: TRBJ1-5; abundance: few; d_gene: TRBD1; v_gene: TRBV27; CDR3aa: CASSFTGTDNQPQHF; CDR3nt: TGTGCCAGCAGTTTTACCGGGACAGACAATCAGCCCCAGCATTTT
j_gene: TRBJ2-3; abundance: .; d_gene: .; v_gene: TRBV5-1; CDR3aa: CASSLGSAGATDTQYF; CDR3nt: TGCGCCAGCAGCTTGGGCTCGGCAGGGGCCACAGATACGCAGTATTTT
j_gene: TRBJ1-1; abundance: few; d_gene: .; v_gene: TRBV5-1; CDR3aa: CASSFDTLNTEAFF; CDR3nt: TGCGCCAGCAGCTTCGACACCTTGAACACTGAAGCTTTCTTT
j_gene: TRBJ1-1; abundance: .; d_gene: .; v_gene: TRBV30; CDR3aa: CAWDSGGAATEAFF; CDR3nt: TGTGCCTGGGACTCCGGGGGGGCAGCAACTGAAGCTTTCTTT
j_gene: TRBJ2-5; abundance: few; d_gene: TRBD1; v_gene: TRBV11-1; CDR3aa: CASSFKNQGAPGETQYF; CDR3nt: TGTGCCAGCAGCTTCAAGAATCAGGGGGCGCCTGGAGAGACCCAGTACTTC
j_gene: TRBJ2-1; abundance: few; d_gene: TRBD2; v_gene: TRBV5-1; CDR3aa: CASSPGTTNEQFF; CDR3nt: TGCGCCAGCAGCCCGGGGACTACGAATGAGCAGTTCTTC
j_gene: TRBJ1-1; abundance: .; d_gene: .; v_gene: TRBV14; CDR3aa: CASSQLTANTEAFF; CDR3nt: TGTGCCAGCAGCCAACTGACAGCGAACACTGAAGCTTTCTTT
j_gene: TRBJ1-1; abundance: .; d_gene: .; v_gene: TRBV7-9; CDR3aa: CASSLVLLEAFF; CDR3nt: TGTGCCAGCAGCTTAGTTCTACTTGAAGCTTTCTTT
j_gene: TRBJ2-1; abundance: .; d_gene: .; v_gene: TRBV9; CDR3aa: CASSVLGQIYNEQFF; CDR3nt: TGTGCCAGCAGCGTATTAGGACAGATTTACAATGAGCAGTTCTTC
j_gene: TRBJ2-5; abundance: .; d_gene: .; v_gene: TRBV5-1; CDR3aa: CASSPTRRETQYF; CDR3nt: TGCGCCAGCAGCCCGACTAGGAGAGAGACCCAGTACTTC
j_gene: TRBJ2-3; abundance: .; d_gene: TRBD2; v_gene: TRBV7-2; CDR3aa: CASSFRLAGVGPDTQYF; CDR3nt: TGTGCCAGCAGCTTCCGTCTAGCGGGAGTGGGGCCAGATACGCAGTATTTT
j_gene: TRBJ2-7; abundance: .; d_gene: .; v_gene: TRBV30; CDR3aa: CALGQLSYEQYF; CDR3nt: TGTGCCTTAGGACAGTTGAGCTACGAGCAGTACTTC
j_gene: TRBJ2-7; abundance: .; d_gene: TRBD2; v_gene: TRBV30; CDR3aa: CAWKRSSGASRF; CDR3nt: TGTGCCTGGAAAAGGTCTAGCGGGGCCTCCAGGTTC
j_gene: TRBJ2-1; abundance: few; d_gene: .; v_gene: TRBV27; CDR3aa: CASRLNREFNEQFF; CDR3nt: TGTGCCAGCAGACTAAACAGGGAATTCAATGAGCAGTTCTTC
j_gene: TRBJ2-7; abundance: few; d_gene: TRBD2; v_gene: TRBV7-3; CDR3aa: CASSQTSIGPLSYEQYF; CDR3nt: TGTGCCAGCAGCCAGACTAGCATCGGACCTCTCTCCTACGAGCAGTACTTC
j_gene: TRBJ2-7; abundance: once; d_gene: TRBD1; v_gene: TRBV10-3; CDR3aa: CAISEGPQGYEQYF; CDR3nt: TGTGCCATCAGTGAGGGTCCACAGGGGTACGAGCAGTACTTC
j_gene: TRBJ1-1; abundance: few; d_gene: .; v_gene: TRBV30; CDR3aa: CAWSEKTPRAFF; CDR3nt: TGTGCCTGGAGTGAAAAAACGCCTCGGGCTTTCTTT
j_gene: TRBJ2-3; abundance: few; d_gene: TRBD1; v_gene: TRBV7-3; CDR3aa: CASSTGTGAYTQYF; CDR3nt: TGTGCCAGCAGCACCGGGACAGGCGCTTATACGCAGTATTTT
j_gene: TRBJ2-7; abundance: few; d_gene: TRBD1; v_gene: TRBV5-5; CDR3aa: CASSPGTGSYEQYF; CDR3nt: TGTGCCAGCAGCCCCGGGACAGGGTCCTACGAGCAGTACTTC
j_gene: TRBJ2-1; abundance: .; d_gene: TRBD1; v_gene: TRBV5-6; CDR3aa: CASSWDRGPYNEQFF; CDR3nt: TGTGCCAGCAGCTGGGACAGGGGGCCCTACAATGAGCAGTTCTTC
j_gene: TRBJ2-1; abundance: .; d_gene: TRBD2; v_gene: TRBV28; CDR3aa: CASSWGLAGVGYEQFF; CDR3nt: TGTGCCAGCAGCTGGGGACTAGCGGGAGTTGGCTATGAGCAGTTCTTC
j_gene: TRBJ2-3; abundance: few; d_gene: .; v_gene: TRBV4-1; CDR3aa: CASSQERVADTQYF; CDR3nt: TGCGCCAGCAGCCAAGAGCGGGTCGCAGATACGCAGTATTTT
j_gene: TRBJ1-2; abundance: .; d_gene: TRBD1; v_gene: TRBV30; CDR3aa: CAWTTGGDFMGYTF; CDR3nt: TGTGCCTGGACGACAGGGGGGGACTTCATGGGCTACACCTTC
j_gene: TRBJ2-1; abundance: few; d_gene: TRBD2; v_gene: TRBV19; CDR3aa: CASSRGLGHMGEQFF; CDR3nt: TGTGCCAGTAGTAGGGGACTAGGCCACATGGGTGAGCAGTTCTTC
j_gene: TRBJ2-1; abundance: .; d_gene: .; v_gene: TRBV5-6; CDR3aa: CASSLRLVYNEQFF; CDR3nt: TGTGCCAGCAGCTTGAGACTAGTCTACAATGAGCAGTTCTTC
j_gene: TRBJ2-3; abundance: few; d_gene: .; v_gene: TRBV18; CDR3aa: CASSRRRDTDTQYF; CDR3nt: TGTGCCAGCTCACGCCGCAGGGACACAGATACGCAGTATTTT
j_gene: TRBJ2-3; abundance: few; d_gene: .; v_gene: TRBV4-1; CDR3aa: CASSRIPRVADTQYF; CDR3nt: TGCGCCAGCAGCCGTATTCCCCGGGTGGCGGATACGCAGTATTTT
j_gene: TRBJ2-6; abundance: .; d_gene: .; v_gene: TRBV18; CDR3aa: CASSPPRGGGSGANVLTF; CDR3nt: TGTGCCAGCTCACCACCGAGGGGAGGAGGCTCTGGGGCCAACGTCCTGACTTTC
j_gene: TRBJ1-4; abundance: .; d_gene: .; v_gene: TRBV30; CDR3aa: CAWSALGRTGRGELFF; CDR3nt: TGTGCCTGGAGTGCGTTGGGCCGCACGGGGAGGGGGGAACTGTTTTTT
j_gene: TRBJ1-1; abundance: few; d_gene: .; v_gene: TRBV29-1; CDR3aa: CSGTQEMNTEAFF; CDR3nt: TGCAGCGGTACACAGGAAATGAACACTGAAGCTTTCTTT
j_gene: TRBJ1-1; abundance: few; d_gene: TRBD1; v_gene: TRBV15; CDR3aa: CATSGQLNTEAFF; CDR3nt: TGTGCCACCTCGGGACAGCTGAACACTGAAGCTTTCTTT
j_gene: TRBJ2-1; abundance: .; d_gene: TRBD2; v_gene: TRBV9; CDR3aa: CASSEGTRPNEQFF; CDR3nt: TGTGCCAGCAGCGAGGGGACTAGACCCAATGAGCAGTTCTTC
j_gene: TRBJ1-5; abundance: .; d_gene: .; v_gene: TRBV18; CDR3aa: CASSPLENQPQHF; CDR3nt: TGTGCCAGCTCACCTCTTGAGAATCAGCCCCAGCATTTT